The rows below give T cell receptor beta chains drawn from one sample of a study of blood T cell repertoires in COVID-19. Method: immunoSEQ multiplex PCR; TCRdb's copy keeps in-frame clones and lacks some. This sample carries 70,000 to 100,000 clones, about 83% of them seen once, and the ten largest clones take about 17%. The source material was peripheral blood. The receptors shown here come from a woman aged 55 to 70 with COVID-19, enrolled during active disease. Both conserved end residues are part of each CDR3. D genes are given only for firm matches. Size is stated for part of the rows, as once, few or many counts, or as a class when the clone is expanded.

TRBJ1-2	NA	TRBV7-2	NA	CASSLVVGRDTF	TGTGCCAGCAGCTTAGTGGTAGGGAGGGACACCTTC
TRBJ1-2	NA	TRBV11-2	NA	CASSFVGGQGYTF	TGTGCCAGCAGCTTCGTCGGGGGGCAAGGCTACACCTTC
TRBJ1-5	TRBD1	TRBV19	NA	CASSTPGQNQPQHF	TGTGCCAGTAGTACCCCGGGACAGAATCAGCCCCAGCATTTT
TRBJ2-3	TRBD1	TRBV7-3	once	CASSSGTGADTQYF	TGTGCCAGCAGCTCCGGGACAGGGGCAGATACGCAGTATTTT
TRBJ1-1	NA	TRBV7-8	once	CASSPTLRQAEAFF	TGTGCCAGCAGCCCAACCCTTAGACAGGCTGAAGCTTTCTTT
TRBJ1-2	NA	TRBV7-9	NA	CALGQARVEGNGYTF	TGTGCCTTGGGGCAGGCCCGGGTGGAAGGAAATGGCTACACCTTC
TRBJ2-2	NA	TRBV7-2	NA	CASIQSAGTGELFF	TGTGCCAGCATTCAGAGCGCTGGCACCGGGGAGCTGTTTTTT
TRBJ1-4	NA	TRBV18	NA	CASSPGAAGNEKLFF	TGTGCCAGCTCACCGGGGGCCGCGGGTAATGAAAAACTGTTTTTT
TRBJ1-4	TRBD1	TRBV6-5	NA	CASRQGKEKLFF	TGTGCCAGCAGACAGGGGAAGGAAAAACTGTTTTTT
TRBJ1-6	TRBD1	TRBV7-9	once	CASSDPTGFGSPLHF	TGTGCCAGCAGCGACCCGACAGGGTTTGGATCACCCCTCCACTTT
TRBJ2-7	NA	TRBV6-5	few	CASRSLYEQYF	TGTGCCAGCAGATCCTTGTACGAGCAGTACTTC